This T cell receptor beta chain comes out of a study of T cells after yellow fever vaccination. From germline, CDR1 is MNHEY and CDR2 SVGEGT. CDR3 size: 15 residues. Trimming cost V 2 bases and J 3 bases, with 13 bases left between them. MiXCR, applied by TCRdb to the 5' RACE reads, yields one record per CDR3 protein. The profile shows just under 600,000 distinct CDR3 sequences, less than 15% of them singletons. The source material was PBMCs, sampled on the day of the yellow fever booster vaccination. This sequence was found in a man younger than 45 who received the YFV17D yellow fever vaccine. V is TRBV6-2 or TRBV6-3 and J is TRBJ1-2; perhaps TRBD1 as D (5 bases). The CDR3 sequence is CASSYVVGTYYGYTF. CDR3 DNA: TGTGCCAGCAGTTACGTTGTCGGGACCTACTATGGCTACACCTTC.